The T cell receptor (beta chain) under discussion was sequenced for a study of cytomegalovirus exposure and HLA in healthy donors. Study-wide findings and caveats: In vitro testing confirmed a few CMV-associated chains as specific for CMV antigens. Both high specificity and high sensitivity reportedly marked the classifier's diagnosis of cytomegalovirus status. According to a subsequent analysis, TCR clusters from the first cohort were inclined to appear together in the 100 to 150 validation repertoires.

Separate from the 666-subject first cohort, the approximately 130-subject validation cohort was the one that the donors belonged to. Sequencing was performed with immunoSEQ multiplex PCR; in TCRdb, only in-frame clones are kept and a portion is missing. This sample has about 150,000 clones, with 70% to 90% found just once. Concerning this clone: Its target is unknown.

The TCR was taken from a woman aged 18-30 years in good health and CMV-seropositive. Sequencing used PBMCs.

CDR3 residues: CASSTSGEKLFF. CDR3 DNA: TGTGCCAGCTCGACGAGCGGTGAAAAACTGTTTTTT. This chain uses TRBV18 with TRBJ1-4; no firm D call. Trimming pared 6 bases from V and 7 bases from J, leaving 9 bases between. The CDR3 contains 12 residues. Germline-derived CDR1 and CDR2 are KGHSH and LQKENI.